What follows are 18 T cell receptor beta chains derived from one specimen sequenced in a study of CD8 T cells in ankylosing spondylitis. Whole-study results and caveats: Blood from ankylosing spondylitis patients appeared to carry a characteristic eight-variant TCR beta motif.

Via MiXCR, TCRdb re-called the 5' RACE reads, giving one row per CDR3 protein. The sample records fewer than 650,000 distinct CDR3 sequences, about 12% being singletons. Their antigens are not known. The sample comprised blood, either unsorted or a sorted T cell fraction (not recorded which). The receptor set was obtained from a male donor with ankylosing spondylitis.

This clonotype has a handful of counts. This CDR3 is CASSLAWQQETQYF. CDR3 DNA: TGCGCCAGCAGCTTGGCCTGGCAACAAGAGACCCAGTACTTC. V usage is TRBV5-1 and J usage is TRBJ2-5; unclear D gene. V was clipped by 0 bases and J by 2 bases, with 8 bases between them. Germline lookup yields CDR1 SGHRS and CDR2 YFSETQ. The CDR3 consists of 14 residues.

The chain carries TRBV6-5 and TRBJ1-2; no reliable D call. The V gene lost 0 bases and the J gene lost 4 bases, with 15 bases spanning the gap. This CDR3 is 16 amino acids long. Germline CDR1 and CDR2: MNHEY and SVGAGI. CDR3 coding DNA: TGTGCCAGCAGTTACTCGGGTTCGCTCTCCAGCTATGGCTACACCTTC. As protein: CASSYSGSLSSYGYTF.

This clonotype was counted between two and nine times. This chain links TRBV2 with TRBJ1-2, with a tentative D call TRBD1 (5 bases). Between the trimmed V and J ends, which lost 1 base and 7 bases, there was a span of 19 bases. The CDR3 has 16 residues. Germline V gene sequence: CDR1 SNHLY, CDR2 FYNNEI. The CDR3: CASSEVLDGTRGGYTF. Here the CDR3 DNA reads TGTGCCAGCAGTGAAGTCTTGGACGGGACCCGCGGTGGCTACACCTTC.

This chain connects TRBV10-3 to TRBJ1-4; 7 nucleotides align to TRBD1. Germline-derived CDR1 and CDR2 are ENHRY and SYGVKD. The V and J ends lost 10 bases and 8 bases, in that order; junction bases with no gene match: 10. The CDR3 sequence is 13 residues long. The CDR3 DNA sequence: TGTGCCACGAAACAGGGGTCCGGAGAAAAACTGTTTTTT. Its translation: CATKQGSGEKLFF.

This clonotype was detected ten times or more. This rearrangement joins TRBV12-3 or TRBV12-4 to TRBJ2-7; possibly TRBD1 or TRBD2 for D (6 bases each). The ends were cut back, 3 bases at V and 6 bases at J, with 12 bases in the middle. The CDR3 length is 13 residues. The CDR3: CASSFNREAEQYV. The CDR3 nucleotides read TGTGCCAGCAGTTTTAACAGGGAGGCCGAGCAGTACGTC.

The chain employs TRBV4-1 and TRBJ2-6, with D uncertain. The CDR3 length is 15 residues. The V and J ends lost 0 bases and 0 bases respectively, with 3 bases between them. Per the germline V gene, CDR1 is MGHRA and CDR2 is YSYEKL. The CDR3 here is CASSQETSGANVLTF. The CDR3 nucleotides read TGCGCCAGCAGCCAAGAGACCTCTGGGGCCAACGTCCTGACTTTC.

The DNA for the CDR3 is TGCGCCAGCAGCTCGGTAGCGTTAGGAGAGACCCAGTACTTC. Encoded protein: CASSSVALGETQYF. The V call is TRBV5-1, the J call TRBJ2-5; possible D gene TRBD2, 5 bases. CDR1 and CDR2 from the germline V gene are SGHRS and YFSETQ. The CDR3 consists of 14 residues. Deletions cut 3 bases from V and 4 bases from J, with 13 bases between.

This clonotype was counted only a few times. This rearrangement joins TRBV20-1 to TRBJ2-1, with a weak D call TRBD2 (5 bases). Trimming cost V 0 bases and J 10 bases, with 10 bases left between them. There are 12 residues in the CDR3. Germline V gene lookup returns CDR1 DFQATT and CDR2 SNEGSKA (reference sequence). CDR3 sequence: CSARDWPGEQFF. The CDR3 bases are TGCAGTGCTAGAGACTGGCCGGGGGAGCAGTTCTTC.

This clonotype was seen only a few times. J is TRBJ1-4 and V is TRBV7-9, with D perhaps matching TRBD1 (6 bases). This CDR3 comprises 14 residues. CDR1 and CDR2 from the germline V gene are SEHNR and FQNEAQ (reference sequence). V lost 3 bases to trimming and J lost 5 bases, with 10 bases between them. CDR3 DNA sequence: TGTGCCAGCAGCTTTGGACAGTACAATGAAAAACTGTTTTTT. Its protein is CASSFGQYNEKLFF. Looking up the rest from reference TRBV7-9 and TRBJ1-4 gives the full variable domain: DTGVSQNPRHKITKRGQNVTFRCDPISEHNRLYWYRQTLGQGPEFLTYFQNEAQLEKSRLLSDRFSAERPKGSFSTLEIQRTEQGDSAMYLCASSFGQYNEKLFFGSGTQLSVL.

This chain links TRBV20-1 with TRBJ2-7; possible D gene TRBD1, 5 bases. Germline V gives CDR1 DFQATT, CDR2 SNEGSKA (reference sequence). The CDR3 sequence is 11 residues long. Trimming left V 7 bases short and J 7 bases short, with 14 bases between. The chain's CDR3 is CSVRQQGEQYF. CDR3 sequence (DNA): TGCAGTGTCCGACAGCAAGGGGAGCAGTACTTC.

This clonotype has only a few counts. The CDR3: CASSYRAVGTEAFF. The DNA for the CDR3 is TGTGCCAGCAGCTACAGGGCTGTTGGTACTGAAGCTTTCTTT. The chain carries TRBV11-3 and TRBJ1-1, with a weak D call TRBD1 (6 bases). The length of the CDR3 is 14 residues. V gave up 4 bases and J gave up 5 bases, with 14 bases separating them. Germline V lookup: CDR1 SGHNT, CDR2 YENEEA.

The J gene is TRBJ2-1, the V gene TRBV20-1, with 7 positions matching TRBD2. Germline CDR1 is DFQATT and CDR2 is SNEGSKA (reference sequence). The CDR3 consists of 15 residues. V lost 5 bases to trimming and J lost 0 bases; unmatched junction nucleotides: 7. In DNA, the CDR3 is TGCAGTGCTTCGAAGCGGGATAGCTCCTACAATGAGCAGTTCTTC. Residues: CSASKRDSSYNEQFF.

Only a few counts were recorded for this clonotype. The CDR3 coding sequence is TGCGCCAGCAGCCAAGGGGGGAGAGGACCTAGCAATCAGCCCCAGCATTTT. Amino acids: CASSQGGRGPSNQPQHF. V and J are TRBV4-1 and TRBJ1-5; D possibly corresponds to TRBD1 (5 bases). The V end lost 1 base, the J end lost 0 bases, and 13 bases lay between the germline ends. The germline V gene has CDR1 MGHRA and CDR2 YSYEKL. The CDR3 runs 17 residues.

This clonotype has a handful of counts. The chain employs TRBV20-1 and TRBJ1-1, with D unclear. CDR1 and CDR2 (germline): DFQATT, SNEGSKA (reference sequence). This CDR3 is 13 amino acids long. Trimming took off 6 bases at V and 1 base at J, with 12 bases between the two ends. CDR3 in DNA: TGCAGTGCCCCCTCCCGGGGGAACACTGAAGCTTTCTTT. Its translation is CSAPSRGNTEAFF.

This clonotype was observed at least ten times. The rearrangement links TRBV11-2 to TRBJ1-2; D not resolved. This CDR3 has 14 residues. V was pared by 0 bases and J by 4 bases, with 9 bases between. Germline V gene lookup returns CDR1 SGHAT and CDR2 FQNNGV. The CDR3 region is CASSLEGHGYGYTF. The CDR3 nucleotides read TGTGCCAGCAGCTTAGAAGGCCACGGCTATGGCTACACCTTC.

CDR3 amino acids: CATSRDPRMWGTTGELFF. The DNA of the CDR3 is TGTGCCACCAGCAGAGATCCTCGAATGTGGGGAACCACCGGGGAGCTGTTTTTT. The chain has TRBV15 and TRBJ2-2; D is undetermined. Germline V CDR1 and CDR2: LNHNV, YYDKDF (reference sequence). V was cut by 0 bases and J by 4 bases, with 18 bases left in between. The CDR3 runs to 18 residues.

The J gene is TRBJ2-1, the V gene TRBV25-1; 7 bases line up with TRBD1. V lost 3 bases and J lost 6; bases outside the gene matches: 5. Germline V gene sequence: CDR1 MGHDK, CDR2 SYGVNS. The CDR3 is 14 residues long. The CDR3 here is CASSDDREINEQFF. CDR3 coding DNA: TGTGCCAGCAGTGATGACAGGGAAATCAATGAGCAGTTCTTC.

This clonotype was observed a few times. The chain links TRBV2 to TRBJ2-2; D may match TRBD1 or TRBD2 (5 bases each). CDR3 size: 17 residues. Deletions cut 2 bases from V and 2 bases from J, with 15 bases between. Germline CDR1 and CDR2: SNHLY and FYNNEI. The CDR3 reads CASSEQGSLANTGELFF. In DNA, the CDR3 is TGTGCCAGCAGTGAACAGGGTAGTCTAGCCAACACCGGGGAGCTGTTTTTT.